This entry lists 21 T cell receptor beta chains sequenced from one sample in a study of CD8+ T cells in alopecia areata. Stated treatment: oral pan-JAK inhibitor, 5-10 mg twice daily. Sequencing used cDNA as its template, made by extracting RNA and reverse transcribing it. This table comes from immunoSEQ multiplex PCR, and its TCRdb copy is limited to in-frame clones, with some not included. Here the sample spans around 140,000 clones, roughly 86% being singletons. The sample in question was CD8+ T cells sorted from blood, obtained at week 4, from a patient treated with tofacitinib. The receptors shown here come from a human donor with alopecia areata.

The chain employs TRBV5-6 and TRBJ2-1, with D hard to call. Germline-derived CDR1 and CDR2 are SGHDT and YYEEEE. V gave up 0 bases and J gave up 7 bases, with 8 bases separating them. The CDR3 covers 13 residues. CDR3 amino acids: CASSLEQLNEQFF. CDR3 coding DNA: TGTGCCAGCAGCTTGGAACAGTTAAATGAGCAGTTCTTC.

The chain employs TRBV4-1 and TRBJ2-1, with D perhaps matching TRBD2 (6 bases). The CDR3 is made up of 15 amino acids. The V gene's germline CDR1 is MGHRA and CDR2 YSYEKL. Trimming cost V 0 bases and J 4 bases, with 10 bases left between them. CDR3: CASSQEGLTYNEQFF. The CDR3 DNA sequence: TGCGCCAGCAGCCAAGAGGGACTTACTTACAATGAGCAGTTCTTC.

The chain is built from TRBV14 and TRBJ2-1; 10 bases fit TRBD2. This CDR3 contains 15 residues. Trimming cost V 1 base and J 6 bases; bases outside gene matches: 3. Germline V CDR1 and CDR2: SGHDN, FVKESK. CDR3 sequence reads: CASSQAAGGRNEQFF. The CDR3 DNA is TGTGCCAGCAGCCAAGCAGCGGGAGGGCGCAATGAGCAGTTCTTC.

The rearrangement joins TRBV6-1 to TRBJ2-2; the D is unclear. The CDR3 is 10 residues long. Germline V gene data show CDR1 as MNHNS and CDR2 as SASEGT. Deletions cut 7 bases from V and 6 bases from J, with 3 bases between. CDR3 loop: CASIAGELFF. The CDR3 DNA is TGTGCCAGCATAGCCGGGGAGCTGTTTTTT.

This chain connects TRBV4-1 to TRBJ1-2, with D unresolved. V was shortened by 1 base and J by 2 bases, with 14 bases between the two germline ends. CDR3 size: 16 residues. CDR1 is MGHRA, CDR2 YSYEKL, per germline. The CDR3 coding sequence is TGCGCCAGCAGCCAAGCGACCCTACCAGAGAACTATGGCTACACCTTC. Its translation: CASSQATLPENYGYTF.

The chain combines TRBV7-8 with TRBJ2-1; 9 bases agree with TRBD1. This CDR3 is built from 15 residues. V was pared by 3 bases and J by 3 bases, with 3 bases of the junction left unmatched. Germline loops: CDR1 SGHVS, CDR2 FQNEAQ. The CDR3 DNA follows: TGTGCCAGCAGCTTTCGGACAGGGGACTACAATGAGCAGTTCTTC. Its translation is CASSFRTGDYNEQFF.

The chain couples TRBV27 to TRBJ1-1, with a tentative D call TRBD1 (6 bases). V was cut by 2 bases and J by 0 bases, with 10 bases left in between. Germline V gene sequence: CDR1 MNHEY, CDR2 SMNVEV (reference sequence). The CDR3 has 15 residues. For the CDR3, the DNA is TGTGCCAGCAGTTTAGTGGCAGGGGTGAACACTGAAGCTTTCTTT. Encoded protein: CASSLVAGVNTEAFF.

This clone has only a few counts. The chain is built from TRBV6-6 and TRBJ2-2, with unresolved D. Per germline, CDR1 MNHNY and CDR2 SVGAGI (reference sequence). V was clipped by 0 bases and J by 1 base, with 9 bases between them. CDR3 length equals 16 residues. The CDR3: CASSYSETLNTGELFF. The CDR3 nucleotides are TGTGCCAGCAGTTACTCCGAGACATTGAACACCGGGGAGCTGTTTTTT.

The chain recombines TRBV27 with TRBJ2-1; D unresolved. Germline V gives CDR1 MNHEY, CDR2 SMNVEV (reference sequence). V was pared by 1 base and J by 5 bases, with 9 bases between. The CDR3 length is 14 residues. CDR3 sequence (DNA): TGTGCCAGCAGTTTATTGGGCAGAGACAATGAGCAGTTCTTC. This codes for CASSLLGRDNEQFF.

The chain joins TRBV9 to TRBJ2-3; 7 bases agree with TRBD2. The CDR3 is made up of 16 amino acids. The V and J ends lost 3 bases and 0 bases, in that order; junction bases with no gene match: 7. Germline loops: CDR1 SGDLS, CDR2 YYNGEE. Written as DNA, the CDR3 is TGTGCCAGCAGCGCGAGCGGGGTCCCTAGCACAGATACGCAGTATTTT. Its protein is CASSASGVPSTDTQYF.

The V call is TRBV27, the J call TRBJ1-5, with a possible D match to TRBD1 (6 bases). This CDR3 has 13 residues. V was clipped by 6 bases and J by 7 bases, with 13 bases between them. Per the germline V gene, CDR1 is MNHEY and CDR2 is SMNVEV (reference sequence). Here the CDR3 reads CASSKTGLQPQHF. DNA of the CDR3: TGTGCCAGCAGCAAGACAGGACTGCAGCCCCAGCATTTT.

This clone is a singleton in its sample. This chain joins TRBV4-1 and TRBJ2-7, with 7 bases aligning to TRBD1. V gave up 3 bases and J gave up 3 bases; unmatched junction bases: 8. The CDR3 spans 15 residues. The germline gives CDR1 MGHRA, CDR2 YSYEKL. The CDR3: CASSHKTGNNYEQYF. CDR3 sequence (DNA): TGCGCCAGCAGCCATAAGACAGGGAATAACTACGAGCAGTACTTC.

The rearrangement uses TRBV4-1 and TRBJ2-7; 8 nucleotides align to TRBD2. The CDR3 runs to 14 residues. Germline CDR1 and CDR2: MGHRA and YSYEKL. Trimming removed 2 bases from V and 4 bases from J; junction bases left unmatched: 4. CDR3 DNA sequence: TGCGCCAGCAGCCAACGGCGGGAGGAGTACGAGCAGTACTTC. Its protein product is CASSQRREEYEQYF.

V and J are TRBV30 and TRBJ1-1; D might be TRBD1 (5 bases). The germline gives CDR1 GTSNPN, CDR2 SVGIG (reference sequence). The CDR3 covers 13 residues. V was cut by 5 bases and J by 0 bases, with 10 bases left in between. The DNA for the CDR3 is TGTGCCTGGGGGGGAGAGATGAACACTGAAGCTTTCTTT. It is translated as CAWGGEMNTEAFF. Variable domain in full (rest from reference TRBV30 and TRBJ1-1): SQTIHQWPATLVQPVGSPLSLECTVEGTSNPNLYWYRQAAGRGLQLLFYSVGIGQISSEVPQNLSASRPQDRQFILSSKKLLLSDSGFYLCAWGGEMNTEAFFGQGTRLTVV.

The chain joins TRBV19 to TRBJ2-1; D gene unclear. Germline V gives CDR1 LNHDA, CDR2 SQIVND (reference sequence). V lost 3 bases and J 3 bases, leaving 9 bases between the germline ends. The CDR3 has 14 amino acids. CDR3 sequence reads: CASSIGGNYNEQFF. DNA for the CDR3: TGTGCCAGTAGTATCGGCGGAAACTACAATGAGCAGTTCTTC.

This chain connects TRBV19 to TRBJ2-1, with 9 bases aligning to TRBD2. V lost 2 bases and J lost 7; bases outside the gene matches: 9. The CDR3 sequence is 16 residues long. CDR1 is LNHDA and CDR2 is SQIVND in the germline V gene (reference sequence). CDR3 residues: CASSINPSGIGNEQFF. DNA for the CDR3: TGTGCCAGTAGTATAAACCCTAGCGGGATTGGGAATGAGCAGTTCTTC.

This clone was observed once. The gene calls are TRBV6-5 and TRBJ2-7, with D possibly being TRBD1 (5 bases). Germline CDR1 and CDR2: MNHEY and SVGAGI. Between the trimmed V and J ends, which lost 8 bases and 5 bases, there was a span of 10 bases. This CDR3 comprises 11 residues. The CDR3 DNA sequence: TGTGCCAGCGGTAGGGGCCACGAGCAGTACTTC. It yields the protein CASGRGHEQYF.

V is TRBV27 and J is TRBJ2-3; D is unresolved. The CDR3 totals 14 residues. V gave up 5 bases and J gave up 1 base, with 10 bases separating them. Germline CDR1 and CDR2: MNHEY and SMNVEV (reference sequence). The CDR3 coding sequence is TGTGCCAGCAGTGGTCCCTGGGGCACAGATACGCAGTATTTT. Its translation: CASSGPWGTDTQYF.

The gene calls are TRBV15 and TRBJ2-1; 9 bases line up with TRBD2. Germline loops: CDR1 LNHNV, CDR2 YYDKDF (reference sequence). This CDR3 is 16 amino acids long. V shed 0 bases and J 8 bases; nucleotides not matched to a gene: 8. CDR3: CATSRDLLAGRDEQFF. CDR3 DNA: TGTGCCACCAGCAGAGATTTGCTAGCGGGAAGGGATGAGCAGTTCTTC.

Of note for this clone: Compared with germline, one end of the junction differs, possibly owing to a read error. This chain links TRBV27 with TRBJ2-3; 7 bases are shared with TRBD1. CDR3 length: 15 amino acids. Germline V CDR1 and CDR2: MNHEY, SMNVEV (reference sequence). DNA for the CDR3: TGTGTCAGCAGTTTATACAGGGGAGGCACAGATACGCAGTATTTT. The encoded protein is CVSSLYRGGTDTQYF.

The rearrangement links TRBV11-2 to TRBJ2-3, with a possible D match to TRBD1 (5 bases). The ends were cut back, 0 bases at V and 2 bases at J, with 12 bases in the middle. Per the germline V gene, CDR1 is SGHAT and CDR2 is FQNNGV. This CDR3 region has 16 residues. Here the CDR3 DNA reads TGTGCCAGCAGCTTAGATCCGGCAGGACACACAGATACGCAGTATTTT. It yields the protein CASSLDPAGHTDTQYF.